This T cell receptor (beta chain) derives from a study of T-cell memory formation after mild COVID-19. Points from the study as a whole: Cross-reactive memory appears to have joined, as suggested by some responding clones showing up in pre-infection memory. The SARS-CoV-2 specificity of second-wave clones reaching peak at day 37 remained unverified. Most CD4+ clones that shrank were in CM and EM, while CD8+ ones turned up in EMRA.

One entry per CDR3 protein, called by TCRdb with MiXCR from the 5' RACE reads. The repertoire holds around 260,000 distinct CDR3 sequences, with around 15% as singletons. Germline CDR1 SGHVS, CDR2 FQNEAQ. The CDR3 totals 16 residues. Trimming at V came to 1 base and at J to 5 bases, leaving 7 bases not matched to a gene. This clonotype was counted only a few times. The antigen remains unidentified. This sequence was found in a young man who had mild COVID-19 (a few samples of this study predate the infection). Cell type and time point are not known. The chain links TRBV7-8 to TRBJ1-1; 10 nucleotides align to TRBD1. The sequenced sample was PBMCs or a T cell subset sorted from them (not recorded which). CDR3 sequence (DNA): TGTGCCAGCAGCTTAGAGGGCTGGACAGGGGGAACTGAAGCTTTCTTT. Its translation: CASSLEGWTGGTEAFF.